This TCR beta chain was documented in a study of blood T cell repertoires in COVID-19. Study as a whole: Spain, Italy and the United States supplied samples that represented acute and convalescent COVID-19. Sources were T cells, B-cell-depleted T cells, or PBMCs; the material itself was cDNA or gDNA.

V shed 2 bases and J shed 5 bases, with 15 bases lying between them. The V gene's germline CDR1 is MNHEY and CDR2 SVGEGT. This CDR3 is built from 15 residues. Authors' analysis steps: Quantification of nucleated cells was approximated via reference gene primer amplification. Clones were read by immunoSEQ multiplex PCR, and TCRdb kept only the in-frame ones, dropping some. For V, J and clone size, that table is used; D and trimming come from the DNA. The sample has 45,000 to 65,000 clones; roughly nine tenths are singletons. The clonotype originates from a human donor in a cohort sampled during active COVID-19. Input material: peripheral blood. The genes are TRBV6-2 or TRBV6-3 and TRBJ1-1; D call uncertain. In DNA form, the CDR3 reads TGTGCCAGCAGTTACATCCCCTCCCCGGAGACTGAAGCTTTCTTT. Its protein product is CASSYIPSPETEAFF.